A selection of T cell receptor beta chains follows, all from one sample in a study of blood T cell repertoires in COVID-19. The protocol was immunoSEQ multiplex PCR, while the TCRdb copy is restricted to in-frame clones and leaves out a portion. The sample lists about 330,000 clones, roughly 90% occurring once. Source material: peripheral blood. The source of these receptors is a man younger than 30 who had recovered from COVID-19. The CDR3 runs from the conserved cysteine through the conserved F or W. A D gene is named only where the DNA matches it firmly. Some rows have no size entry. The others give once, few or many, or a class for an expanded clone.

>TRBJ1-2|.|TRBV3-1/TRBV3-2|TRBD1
TGTGCCAGCAGCCATCCATGGGACAGTCAAACGGGGGGCTACACCTTC
CASSHPWDSQTGGYTF
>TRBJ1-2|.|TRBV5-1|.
TGCGCCAGCAGCTTGGACAGGGACTATGGCTACACCTTC
CASSLDRDYGYTF
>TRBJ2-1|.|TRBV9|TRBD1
TGTGCCAGCAGCGGCCACGGACAGGGGATCGATGAGCAGTTCTTC
CASSGHGQGIDEQFF
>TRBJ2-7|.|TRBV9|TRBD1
TGTGCCAGCAGCGTAGGGCAGGGGACAGACTACGAGCAGTACTTC
CASSVGQGTDYEQYF
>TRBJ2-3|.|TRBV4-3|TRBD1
TGCGCCAGCAGCCCAGGGGGTGCGGATACGCAGTATTTT
CASSPGGADTQYF
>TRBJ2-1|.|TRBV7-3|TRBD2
TGTGCCAGCAGCTTTAGCGGGAGGGCCTTAGGGAATGAGCAGTTCTTC
CASSFSGRALGNEQFF
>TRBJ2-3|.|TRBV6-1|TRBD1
TGTGCCAGCAGTGAAGAGGTTGGGACAGGGGCAGATACGCAGTATTTT
CASSEEVGTGADTQYF
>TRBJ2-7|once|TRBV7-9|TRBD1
TGTGCCAGCAGCTTAGCGTTGGGACAGGCCTACGAGCAGTACTTC
CASSLALGQAYEQYF
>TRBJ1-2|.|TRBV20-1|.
TGCAGTGCTAGAGGTGAGGATGGCTACACCTTC
CSARGEDGYTF
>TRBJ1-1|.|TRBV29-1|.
TGCAGCGTCCCAGATGGGACTTTATACACTGAAGCTTTCTTT
CSVPDGTLYTEAFF
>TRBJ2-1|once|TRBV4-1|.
TGCGCCAGCAGCCAAGTCCGAATTAGCGGAGATTACAATGAGCAGTTCTTC
CASSQVRISGDYNEQFF
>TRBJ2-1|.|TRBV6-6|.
TGTGCCAGCAGTTACTTATACAATGAGCAGTTCTTC
CASSYLYNEQFF
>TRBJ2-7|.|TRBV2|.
TGTGCCAGCCACGATAGTCCCGTCTACGAGCAGTACTTC
CASHDSPVYEQYF
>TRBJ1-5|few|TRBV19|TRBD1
TGTGCCAGTAGTCAAAACAGGGGGAACAATCAGCCCCAGCATTTT
CASSQNRGNNQPQHF
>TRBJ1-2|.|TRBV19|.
TGTGCCAGTAGTATAGGAAGTCAGGGGAGTAGCTACACCTTC
CASSIGSQGSSYTF
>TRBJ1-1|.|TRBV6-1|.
TGTGCCAGCAGTGAGAACAGCAATGAAGCTTTCTTT
CASSENSNEAFF
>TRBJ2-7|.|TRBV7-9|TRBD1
TGTGCCAGCAGCGAACCGGGACAGACCTACGAGCAGTACTTC
CASSEPGQTYEQYF
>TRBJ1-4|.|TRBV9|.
TGTGCCAGCAGCGCTACCTACTTTTCGGGGGAAAAACTGTTTTTT
CASSATYFSGEKLFF
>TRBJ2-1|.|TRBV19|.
TGTGCCAGTAGGACCAGGGTTAGCAATGAGCAGTTCTTC
CASRTRVSNEQFF
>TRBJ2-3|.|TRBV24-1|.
TGTGCCACCAGTCAAACAGGTATCACAGATACGCAGTATTTT
CATSQTGITDTQYF
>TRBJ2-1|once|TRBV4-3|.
TGCGCCAGCAGCCAAAACAGGGAAAATGAGCAGTTCTTC
CASSQNRENEQFF
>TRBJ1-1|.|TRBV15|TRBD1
TGTGCCACCTCATACCGGGACAGCCTCACTGAAGCTTTCTTT
CATSYRDSLTEAFF
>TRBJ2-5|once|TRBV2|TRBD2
TGTGCCAGCAGTGTCTCGCGGGGGGCCTATTGGACCCAGTACTTC
CASSVSRGAYWTQYF
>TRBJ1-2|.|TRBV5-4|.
TGTGCCAGCAGGAATGCGGGGGTGAGTGGCTACACCTTC
CASRNAGVSGYTF
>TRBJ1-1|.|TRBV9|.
TGTGCCAGCAGCCCCCGATCAGTCCGGGACATAGCTTTCTTT
CASSPRSVRDIAFF
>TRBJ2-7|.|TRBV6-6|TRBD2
TGTGCCAGCAGTCCAACCCCGCTAAGCGGGGGAACCGAGCAGTACTTC
CASSPTPLSGGTEQYF
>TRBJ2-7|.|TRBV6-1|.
TGTGCCAGCAGTGAAGCGGGGACTTCCGTAGAGCAGTACTTC
CASSEAGTSVEQYF
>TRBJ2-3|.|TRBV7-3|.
TGTGCCAGCAGCTTAATCAGGGAAGATACGCAGTATTTT
CASSLIREDTQYF
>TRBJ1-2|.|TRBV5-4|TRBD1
TGTGCCAGCAGCCTCGGACAGGGGAGTATCGTCTATGGCTACACCTTC
CASSLGQGSIVYGYTF
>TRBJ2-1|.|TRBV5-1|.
TGCGCCAGCAGCTTGGAGGCAGGGGCCTACAATGAGCAGTTCTTC
CASSLEAGAYNEQFF
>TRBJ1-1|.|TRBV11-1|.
TGTGCCAGCAGCTCGGACAGGAACACTGAAGCTTTCTTT
CASSSDRNTEAFF
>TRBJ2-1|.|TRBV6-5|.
TGTGCCAGCAGTCAAACTCGGACATCCTACAATGAGCAGTTCTTC
CASSQTRTSYNEQFF
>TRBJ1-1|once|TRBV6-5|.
TGTGCCAGCACCGTACAGGGTGGAACTGAAGCTTTCTTT
CASTVQGGTEAFF
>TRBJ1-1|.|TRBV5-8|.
TGTGCCAGCAGACTCCAGGGATACACTGAAGCTTTCTTT
CASRLQGYTEAFF
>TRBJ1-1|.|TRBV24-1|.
TGTGCCACCAGGGGGGATGGGGGGACTGAAGCTTTCTTT
CATRGDGGTEAFF
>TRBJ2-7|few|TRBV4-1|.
TGCGCCAGCAGCCAGGAGACGTCCTACGAGCAGTACTTC
CASSQETSYEQYF
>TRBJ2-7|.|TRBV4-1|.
TGCGCCAGCAGCCAAGAAGACAGAACCTACGAGCAGTACTTC
CASSQEDRTYEQYF